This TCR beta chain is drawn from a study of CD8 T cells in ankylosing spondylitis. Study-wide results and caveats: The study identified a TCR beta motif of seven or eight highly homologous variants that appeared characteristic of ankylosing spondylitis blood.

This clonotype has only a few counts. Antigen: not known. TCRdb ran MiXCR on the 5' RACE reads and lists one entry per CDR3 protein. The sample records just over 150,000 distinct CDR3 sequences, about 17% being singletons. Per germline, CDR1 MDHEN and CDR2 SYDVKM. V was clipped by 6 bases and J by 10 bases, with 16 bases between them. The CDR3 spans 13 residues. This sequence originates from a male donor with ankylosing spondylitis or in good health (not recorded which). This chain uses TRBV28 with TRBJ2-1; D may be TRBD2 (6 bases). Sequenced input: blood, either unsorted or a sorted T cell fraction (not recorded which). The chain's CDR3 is CASRGTPPQEQFF. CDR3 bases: TGTGCCAGCAGAGGGACTCCTCCTCAGGAGCAGTTCTTC.